The T cell receptor (beta chain) described here comes from a study of Tregs in tolerant kidney transplant recipients. Profiled with immunoSEQ multiplex PCR; TCRdb holds only in-frame clones, not every one. The sample has 48,000 or so clones. CD4+CD25+CD127- Tregs, CD4+CD25- non-Tregs, CD4 and CD8 cells were sorted. The TCR comes from a human donor who received a combined kidney and bone marrow transplant. The sample in question was CD4+ T cells from blood, obtained before the transplant.

CDR3 in amino acids: CASSLSGPGEQYF. CDR3 DNA, as far as it was read: TGTGCCAGCAGCTTATCAGGGCCGGGCGAG. J is TRBJ2-7 and V is TRBV11-2; tentatively, D is TRBD1 (5 bases). The read halts 3 residues ahead of the CDR3 end, with the missing end drawn from the germline J gene. Germline lookup yields CDR1 SGHAT and CDR2 FQNNGV. V lost 2 bases and J 6 bases, leaving 11 bases between the germline ends. This CDR3 region has 13 residues.